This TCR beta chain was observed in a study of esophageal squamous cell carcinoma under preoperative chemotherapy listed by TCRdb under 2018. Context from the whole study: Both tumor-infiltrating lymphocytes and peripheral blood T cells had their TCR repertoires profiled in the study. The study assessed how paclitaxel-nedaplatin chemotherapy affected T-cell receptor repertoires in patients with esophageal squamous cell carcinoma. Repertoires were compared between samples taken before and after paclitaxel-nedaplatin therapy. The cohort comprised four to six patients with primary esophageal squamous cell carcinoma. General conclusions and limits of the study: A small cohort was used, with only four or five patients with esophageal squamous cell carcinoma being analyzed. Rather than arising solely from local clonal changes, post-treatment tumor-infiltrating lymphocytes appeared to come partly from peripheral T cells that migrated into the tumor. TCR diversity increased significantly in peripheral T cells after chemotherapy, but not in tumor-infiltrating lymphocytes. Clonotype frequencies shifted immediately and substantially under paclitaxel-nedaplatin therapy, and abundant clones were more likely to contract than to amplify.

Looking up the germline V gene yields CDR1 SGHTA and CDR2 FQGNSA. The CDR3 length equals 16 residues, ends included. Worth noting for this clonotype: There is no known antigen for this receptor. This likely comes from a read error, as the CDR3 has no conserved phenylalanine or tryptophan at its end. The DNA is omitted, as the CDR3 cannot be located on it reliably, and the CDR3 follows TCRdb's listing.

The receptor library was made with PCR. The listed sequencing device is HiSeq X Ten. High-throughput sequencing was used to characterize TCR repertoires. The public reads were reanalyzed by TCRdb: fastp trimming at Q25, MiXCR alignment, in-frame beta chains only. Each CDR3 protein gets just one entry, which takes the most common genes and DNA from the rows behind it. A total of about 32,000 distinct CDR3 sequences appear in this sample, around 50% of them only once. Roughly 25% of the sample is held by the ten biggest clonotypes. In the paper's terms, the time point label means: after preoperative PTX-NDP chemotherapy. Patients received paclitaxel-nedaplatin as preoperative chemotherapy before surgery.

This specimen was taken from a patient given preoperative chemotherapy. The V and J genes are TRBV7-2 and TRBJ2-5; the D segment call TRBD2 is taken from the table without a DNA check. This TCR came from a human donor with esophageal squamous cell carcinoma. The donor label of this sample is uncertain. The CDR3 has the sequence CASSSGRGAPRETRFL.